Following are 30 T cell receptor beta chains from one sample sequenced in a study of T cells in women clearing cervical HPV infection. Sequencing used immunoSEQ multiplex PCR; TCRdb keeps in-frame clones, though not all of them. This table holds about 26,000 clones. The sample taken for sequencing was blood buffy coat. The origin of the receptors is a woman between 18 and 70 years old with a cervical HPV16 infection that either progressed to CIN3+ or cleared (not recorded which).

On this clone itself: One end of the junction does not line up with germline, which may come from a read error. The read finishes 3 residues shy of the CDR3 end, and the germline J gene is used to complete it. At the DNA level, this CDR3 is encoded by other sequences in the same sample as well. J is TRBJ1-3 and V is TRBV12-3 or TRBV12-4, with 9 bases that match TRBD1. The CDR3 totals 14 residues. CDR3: CASSFPDRGNTIYF. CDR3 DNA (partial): TGTGCCAGCAGTTTTCCGGACAGGGGAAACACT.

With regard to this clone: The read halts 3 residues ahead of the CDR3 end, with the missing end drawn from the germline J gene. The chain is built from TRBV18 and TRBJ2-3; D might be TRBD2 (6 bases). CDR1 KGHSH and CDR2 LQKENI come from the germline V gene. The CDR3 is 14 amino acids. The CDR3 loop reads CASSPSRGTETQYF. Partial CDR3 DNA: TGTGCCAGCTCACCATCTCGGGGGACTGAGACG. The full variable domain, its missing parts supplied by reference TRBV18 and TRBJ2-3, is NAGVMQNPRHLVRRRGQEARLRCSPMKGHSHVYWYRQLPEEGLKFMVYLQKENIIDESGMPKERFSAEFPKEGPSILRIQQVVRGDSAAYFCASSPSRGTETQYFGPGTRLTVL.

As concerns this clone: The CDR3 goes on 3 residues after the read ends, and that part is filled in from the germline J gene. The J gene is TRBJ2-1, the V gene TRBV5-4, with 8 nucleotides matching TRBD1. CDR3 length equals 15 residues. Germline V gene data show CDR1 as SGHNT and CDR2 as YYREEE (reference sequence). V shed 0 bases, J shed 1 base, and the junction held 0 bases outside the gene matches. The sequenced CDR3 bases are TGTGCCAGCAGCTTGGACAGGGGGTCCTACAATGAG. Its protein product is CASSLDRGSYNE. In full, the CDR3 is CASSLDRGSYNEQFF.

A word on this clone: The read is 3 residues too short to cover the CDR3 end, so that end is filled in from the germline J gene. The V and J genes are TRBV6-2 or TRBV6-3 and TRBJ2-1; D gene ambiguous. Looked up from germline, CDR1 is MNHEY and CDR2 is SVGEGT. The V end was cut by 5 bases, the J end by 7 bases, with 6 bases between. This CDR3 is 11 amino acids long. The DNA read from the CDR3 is TGTGCCAGCAGTCAGTGGAATGAG. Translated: CASSQWNE. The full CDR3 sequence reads CASSQWNEQFF.

CDR3 bases read: TGTGCCAGCAGCTTAGGGCATGCCAATGAG. Its translation: CASSLGHANE. From start to end, the CDR3 is CASSLGHANEQFF. V and J are TRBV7-9 and TRBJ2-1; no definite D call. The read falls 3 residues short of the CDR3 end, and the missing part is taken from the germline J gene. Germline CDR1 reads SEHNR; CDR2 reads FQNEAQ (reference sequence). The CDR3 loop spans 13 amino acids. Trimming took 1 base from V and 6 from J, leaving 7 bases between them. Full variable domain (remainder filled in from reference TRBV7-9 and TRBJ2-1): DTGVSQNPRHKITKRGQNVTFRCDPISEHNRLYWYRQTLGQGPEFLTYFQNEAQLEKSRLLSDRFSAERPKGSFSTLEIQRTEQGDSAMYLCASSLGHANEQFFGPGTRLTVL.

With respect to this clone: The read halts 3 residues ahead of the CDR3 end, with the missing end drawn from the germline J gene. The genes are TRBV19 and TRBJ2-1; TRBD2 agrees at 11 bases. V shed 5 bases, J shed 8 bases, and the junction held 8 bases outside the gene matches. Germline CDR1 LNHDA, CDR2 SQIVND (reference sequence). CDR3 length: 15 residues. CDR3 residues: CASSSLSGGADEQFF. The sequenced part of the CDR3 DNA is TGTGCCAGTAGTTCCCTTAGCGGGGGGGCCGATGAG. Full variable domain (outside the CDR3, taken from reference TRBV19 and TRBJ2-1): DGGITQSPKYLFRKEGQNVTLSCEQNLNHDAMYWYRQDPGQGLRLIYYSQIVNDFQKGDIAEGYSVSREKKESFPLTVTSAQKNPTAFYLCASSSLSGGADEQFFGPGTRLTVL.

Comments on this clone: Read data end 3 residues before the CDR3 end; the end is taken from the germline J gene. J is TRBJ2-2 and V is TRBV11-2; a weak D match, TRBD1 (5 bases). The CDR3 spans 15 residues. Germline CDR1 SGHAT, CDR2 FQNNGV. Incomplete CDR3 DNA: TGTGCCAGCAGCTTATCAGGGTCTGGGGCCAACGTG. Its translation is CASSLSGSGANV. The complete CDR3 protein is CASSLSGSGANVLFF.

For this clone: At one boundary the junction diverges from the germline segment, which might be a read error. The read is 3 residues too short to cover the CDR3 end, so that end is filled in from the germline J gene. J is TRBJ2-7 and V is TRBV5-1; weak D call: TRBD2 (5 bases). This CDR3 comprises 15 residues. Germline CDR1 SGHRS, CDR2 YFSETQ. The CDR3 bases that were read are TGCGCCAGCAGTTTGGGATTAAGCGGCTTCCGCGAG. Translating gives CASSLGLSGFRE. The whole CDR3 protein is CASSLGLSGFREQYF.

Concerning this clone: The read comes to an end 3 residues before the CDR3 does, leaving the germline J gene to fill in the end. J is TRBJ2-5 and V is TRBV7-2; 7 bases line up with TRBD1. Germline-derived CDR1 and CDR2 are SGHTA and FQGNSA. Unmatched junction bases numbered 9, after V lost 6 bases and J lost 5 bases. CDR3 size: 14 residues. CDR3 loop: CASRSTGFGETQYF. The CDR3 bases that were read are TGTGCCAGCAGATCGACAGGGTTTGGGGAGACC.

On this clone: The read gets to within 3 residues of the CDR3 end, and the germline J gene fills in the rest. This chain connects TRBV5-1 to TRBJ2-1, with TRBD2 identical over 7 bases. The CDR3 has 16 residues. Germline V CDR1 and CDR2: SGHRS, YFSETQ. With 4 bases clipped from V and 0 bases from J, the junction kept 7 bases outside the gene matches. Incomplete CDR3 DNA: TGCGCCAGCAGCGGTCCGGGCGGGAGCTCCTACAATGAG. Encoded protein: CASSGPGGSSYNE. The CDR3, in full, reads CASSGPGGSSYNEQFF.

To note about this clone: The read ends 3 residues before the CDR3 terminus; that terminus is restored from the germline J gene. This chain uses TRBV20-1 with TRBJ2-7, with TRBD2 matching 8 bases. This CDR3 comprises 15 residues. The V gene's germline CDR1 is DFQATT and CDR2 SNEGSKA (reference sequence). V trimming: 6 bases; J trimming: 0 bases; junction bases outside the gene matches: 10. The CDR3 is CSALGGTRGSYEQYF. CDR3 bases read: TGCAGTGCCCTAGGGGGGACTAGAGGCTCCTACGAG.

CDR3 DNA, as far as it was read: TGTGCCAGCTCACCACTGGGTCGGGGAGACACAGATACG. This gives the protein CASSPLGRGDTDT. The entire CDR3 protein is CASSPLGRGDTDTQYF. The chain combines TRBV18 with TRBJ2-3; maybe TRBD2 (5 bases). The read falls 3 residues short of the CDR3 end, and the missing part is taken from the germline J gene. The CDR3 totals 16 residues. Per the germline V gene, CDR1 is KGHSH and CDR2 is LQKENI. V lost 1 base and J 2 bases, leaving 13 bases between the germline ends.

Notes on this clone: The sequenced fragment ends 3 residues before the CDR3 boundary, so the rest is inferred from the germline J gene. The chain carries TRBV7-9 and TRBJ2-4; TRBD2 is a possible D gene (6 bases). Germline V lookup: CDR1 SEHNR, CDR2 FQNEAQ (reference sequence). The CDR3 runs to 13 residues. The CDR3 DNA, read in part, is TGTGCCAGCAGCGATGACTGGGGACTTCCT. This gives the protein CASSDDWGLP. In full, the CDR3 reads CASSDDWGLPQYF.

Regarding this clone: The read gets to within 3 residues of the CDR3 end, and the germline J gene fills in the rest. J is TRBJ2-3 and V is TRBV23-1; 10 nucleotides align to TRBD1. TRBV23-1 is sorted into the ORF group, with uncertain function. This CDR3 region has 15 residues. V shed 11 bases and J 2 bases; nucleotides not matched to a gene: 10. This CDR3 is CACGTGATSTDTQYF. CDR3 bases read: TGCGCCTGCGGGACAGGGGCTACGTCCACAGATACG.

Incomplete CDR3 DNA: TGTGCCAGCAGCTTGTTTCAGGGGAGGCTCAATGAG. Its protein product is CASSLFQGRLNE. The full CDR3 protein reads CASSLFQGRLNEQFF. This rearrangement joins TRBV5-6 to TRBJ2-1, with D possibly being TRBD1 or TRBD2 (6 bases each). The CDR3 end is not reached by the read, which stops 3 residues before it; the germline J gene fills it in. This CDR3 has 15 residues. V shed 1 base and J shed 6 bases, with 14 bases lying between them. Germline V gene data show CDR1 as SGHDT and CDR2 as YYEEEE.

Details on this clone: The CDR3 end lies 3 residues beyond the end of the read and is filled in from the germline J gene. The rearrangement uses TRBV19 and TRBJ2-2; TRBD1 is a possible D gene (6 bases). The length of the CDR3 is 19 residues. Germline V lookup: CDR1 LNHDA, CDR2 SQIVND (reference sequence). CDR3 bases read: TGTGCCAGTAGTAGTTTATCGGACAGACTACGCTCTGGGGCCAACGTG. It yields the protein CASSSLSDRLRSGANV. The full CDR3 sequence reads CASSSLSDRLRSGANVLFF.

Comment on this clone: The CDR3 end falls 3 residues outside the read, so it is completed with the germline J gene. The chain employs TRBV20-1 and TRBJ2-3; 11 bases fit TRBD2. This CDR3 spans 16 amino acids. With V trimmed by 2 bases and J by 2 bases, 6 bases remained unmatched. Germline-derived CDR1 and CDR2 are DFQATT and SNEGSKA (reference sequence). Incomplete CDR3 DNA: TGCAGTGCTAGAATTTCTAGCGGGAGGAACACAGATACG. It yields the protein CSARISSGRNTDT. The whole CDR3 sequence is CSARISSGRNTDTQYF.

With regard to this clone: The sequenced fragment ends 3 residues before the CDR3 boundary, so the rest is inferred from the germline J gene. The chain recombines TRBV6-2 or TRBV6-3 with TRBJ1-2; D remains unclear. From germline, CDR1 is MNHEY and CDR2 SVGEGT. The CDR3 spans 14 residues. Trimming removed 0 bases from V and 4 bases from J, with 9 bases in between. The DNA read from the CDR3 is TGTGCCAGCAGTTACTCGACCAGGAGCTATGGC. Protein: CASSYSTRSYG. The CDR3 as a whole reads CASSYSTRSYGYTF.

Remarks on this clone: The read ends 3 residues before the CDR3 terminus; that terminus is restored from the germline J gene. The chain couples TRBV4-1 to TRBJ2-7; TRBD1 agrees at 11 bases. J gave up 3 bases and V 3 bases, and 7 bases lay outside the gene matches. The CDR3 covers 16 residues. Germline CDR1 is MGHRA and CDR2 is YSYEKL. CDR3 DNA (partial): TGCGCCAGCAGCCATGTGCCGGGGACAGGGGGCTACGAG. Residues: CASSHVPGTGGYE. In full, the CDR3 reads CASSHVPGTGGYEQYF.

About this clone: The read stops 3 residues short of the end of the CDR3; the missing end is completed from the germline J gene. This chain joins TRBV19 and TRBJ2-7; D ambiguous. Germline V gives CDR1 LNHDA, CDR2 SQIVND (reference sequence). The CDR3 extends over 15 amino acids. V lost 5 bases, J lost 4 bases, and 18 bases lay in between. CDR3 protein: CASSVDTRGPYEQYF. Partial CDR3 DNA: TGTGCCAGTAGTGTCGACACTCGAGGTCCGTACGAG.

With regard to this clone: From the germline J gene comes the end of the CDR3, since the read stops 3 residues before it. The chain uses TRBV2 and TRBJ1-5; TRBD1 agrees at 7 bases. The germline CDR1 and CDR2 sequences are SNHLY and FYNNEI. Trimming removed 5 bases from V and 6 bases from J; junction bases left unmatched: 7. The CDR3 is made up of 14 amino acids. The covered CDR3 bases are TGTGCCAGCAGTCCACGGACAGGTCGTCAGCCC. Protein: CASSPRTGRQP. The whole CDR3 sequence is CASSPRTGRQPQHF. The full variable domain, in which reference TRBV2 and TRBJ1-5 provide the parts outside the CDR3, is EPEVTQTPSHQVTQMGQEVILRCVPISNHLYFYWYRQILGQKVEFLVSFYNNEISEKSEIFDDQFSVERPDGSNFTLKIRSTKLEDSAMYFCASSPRTGRQPQHFGDGTRLSIL.

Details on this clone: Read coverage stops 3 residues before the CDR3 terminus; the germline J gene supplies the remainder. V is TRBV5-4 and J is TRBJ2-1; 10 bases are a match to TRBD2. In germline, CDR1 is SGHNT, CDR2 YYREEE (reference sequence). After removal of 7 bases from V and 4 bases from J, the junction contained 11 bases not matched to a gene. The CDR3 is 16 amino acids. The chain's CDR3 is CASFGTSAGGYNEQFF. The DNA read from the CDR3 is TGTGCCAGCTTCGGGACTAGCGCCGGAGGATACAATGAG.

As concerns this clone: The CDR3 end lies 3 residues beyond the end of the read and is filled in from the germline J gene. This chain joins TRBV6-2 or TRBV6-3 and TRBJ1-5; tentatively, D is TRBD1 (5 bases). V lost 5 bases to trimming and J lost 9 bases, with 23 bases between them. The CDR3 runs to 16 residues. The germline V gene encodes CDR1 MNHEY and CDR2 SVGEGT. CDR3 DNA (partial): TGTGCCAGCAGTGCCGGGGGAGGGACCGGTTCGAGGCCC. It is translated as CASSAGGGTGSRP. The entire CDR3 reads CASSAGGGTGSRPQHF.

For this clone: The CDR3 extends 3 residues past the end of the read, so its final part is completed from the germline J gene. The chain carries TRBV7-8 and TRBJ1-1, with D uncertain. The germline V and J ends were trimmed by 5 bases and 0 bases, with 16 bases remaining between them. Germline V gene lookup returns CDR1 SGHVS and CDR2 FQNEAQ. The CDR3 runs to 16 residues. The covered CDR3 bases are TGTGCCAGCAGCATAAACTCTGGCAGGATGAACACTGAA. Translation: CASSINSGRMNTE. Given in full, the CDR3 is CASSINSGRMNTEAFF. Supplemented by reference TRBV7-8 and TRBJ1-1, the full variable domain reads GAGVSQSPRYKVAKRGQDVALRCDPISGHVSLFWYQQALGQGPEFLTYFQNEAQLDKSGLPSDRFFAERPEGSVSTLKIQRTQQEDSAVYLCASSINSGRMNTEAFFGQGTRLTVV.

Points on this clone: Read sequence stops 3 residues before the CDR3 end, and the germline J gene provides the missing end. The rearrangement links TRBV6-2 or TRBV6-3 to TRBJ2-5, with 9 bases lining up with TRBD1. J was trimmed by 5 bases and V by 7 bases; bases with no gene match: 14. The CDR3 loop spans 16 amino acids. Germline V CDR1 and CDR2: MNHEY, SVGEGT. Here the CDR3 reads CASIEIPGQGDETQYF. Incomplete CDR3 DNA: TGTGCCAGCATCGAAATACCGGGACAGGGAGACGAGACC.

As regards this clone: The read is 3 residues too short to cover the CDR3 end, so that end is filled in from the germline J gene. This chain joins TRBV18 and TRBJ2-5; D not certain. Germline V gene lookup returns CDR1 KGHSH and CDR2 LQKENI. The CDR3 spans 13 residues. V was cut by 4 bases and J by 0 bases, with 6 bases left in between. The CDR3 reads CASSLNNQETQYF. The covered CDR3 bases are TGTGCCAGCTCACTCAACAACCAAGAGACC.

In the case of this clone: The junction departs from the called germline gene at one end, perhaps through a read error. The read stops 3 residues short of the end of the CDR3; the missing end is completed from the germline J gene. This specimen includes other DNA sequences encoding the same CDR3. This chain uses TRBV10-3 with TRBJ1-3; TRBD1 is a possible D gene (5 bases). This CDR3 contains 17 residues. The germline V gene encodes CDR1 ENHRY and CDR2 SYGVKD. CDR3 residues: CAISESSDKNSGNTIYF. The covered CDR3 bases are TGTGCCATCAGTGAGTCATCGGACAAAAACTCTGGAAACACA.

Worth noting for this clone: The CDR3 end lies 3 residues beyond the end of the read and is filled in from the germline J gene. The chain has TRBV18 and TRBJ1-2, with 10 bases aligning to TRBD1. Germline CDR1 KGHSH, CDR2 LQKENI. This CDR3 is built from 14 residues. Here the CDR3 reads CASSPWDRGYDYTF. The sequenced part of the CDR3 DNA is TGTGCCAGCTCACCCTGGGACAGGGGCTACGAC. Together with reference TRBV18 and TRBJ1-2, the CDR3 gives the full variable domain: NAGVMQNPRHLVRRRGQEARLRCSPMKGHSHVYWYRQLPEEGLKFMVYLQKENIIDESGMPKERFSAEFPKEGPSILRIQQVVRGDSAAYFCASSPWDRGYDYTFGSGTRLTVV.

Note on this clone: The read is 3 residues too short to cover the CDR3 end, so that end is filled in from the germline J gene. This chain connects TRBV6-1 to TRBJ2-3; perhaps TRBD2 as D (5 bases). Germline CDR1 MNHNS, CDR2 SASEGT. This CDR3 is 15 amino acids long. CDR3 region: CASSASGTKIGTQYF. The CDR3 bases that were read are TGTGCCAGCAGTGCCAGCGGCACTAAAATCGGGACG.

The CDR3 sequence is CASSPGTGGPQYF. The sequenced part of the CDR3 DNA is TGTGCCAGCTCACCCGGGACAGGGGGCCCG. The chain combines TRBV18 with TRBJ2-3, with 12 bases aligning to TRBD1. The CDR3 end lies 3 residues beyond the end of the read and is filled in from the germline J gene. The CDR3 loop spans 13 amino acids. Germline V gives CDR1 KGHSH, CDR2 LQKENI.